The rows below give T cell receptor beta chains drawn from one sample of a study of immune evolution from preneoplasia to lung adenocarcinoma. The table came from immunoSEQ multiplex PCR; TCRdb's copy has only in-frame clones and leaves some out. Found here are roughly 9,000 clones, roughly 80% of them singletons; the top ten hold roughly 8%. Sequencing was carried out using FFPE minimally invasive lung adenocarcinoma tissue. These receptor sequences come from a donor older than 65 with lung adenocarcinoma. Each CDR3 is given with its conserved first and last residue. Each record gives: J gene, V gene, D gene, CDR3 protein. The D gene is left open where the match is weak.

j_gene: TRBJ1-1
v_gene: TRBV6-5
d_gene: TRBD1
CDR3aa: CASSSGGFGTEAFF

j_gene: TRBJ2-7
v_gene: TRBV7-9
d_gene: -
CDR3aa: CASSLDKTYEQYF

j_gene: TRBJ2-7
v_gene: TRBV7-3
d_gene: -
CDR3aa: CASSLTGGRGDEQYF

j_gene: TRBJ2-3
v_gene: TRBV5-1
d_gene: -
CDR3aa: CASSLAWQTDTQYF

j_gene: -
v_gene: TRBV7-9
d_gene: -
CDR3aa: CASSPGYEQYF

j_gene: TRBJ1-2
v_gene: TRBV28
d_gene: -
CDR3aa: CASSLLRGNSYGYTF

j_gene: TRBJ2-1
v_gene: TRBV7-2
d_gene: -
CDR3aa: CASSSGPVNEQFF

j_gene: TRBJ2-7
v_gene: TRBV5-1
d_gene: -
CDR3aa: CASSERPRSEQYF

j_gene: TRBJ2-7
v_gene: TRBV29-1
d_gene: -
CDR3aa: CSVEDQQVPYEQYF

j_gene: TRBJ2-7
v_gene: TRBV5-1
d_gene: -
CDR3aa: CASSSADRPYEQYF

j_gene: TRBJ1-4
v_gene: TRBV4-2
d_gene: TRBD1
CDR3aa: CASSQVLDREGEKLFF

j_gene: TRBJ2-1
v_gene: TRBV6-4
d_gene: TRBD2
CDR3aa: CASSEGLAGDNEQFF

j_gene: TRBJ1-2
v_gene: TRBV5-1
d_gene: -
CDR3aa: CASSPNTGSRPFYGYTF

j_gene: TRBJ2-7
v_gene: TRBV6-1
d_gene: -
CDR3aa: CASSEEGGYEQYF

j_gene: TRBJ2-7
v_gene: TRBV27
d_gene: -
CDR3aa: CASSFTQGNEQYF

j_gene: TRBJ1-3
v_gene: TRBV30
d_gene: TRBD1
CDR3aa: CAWSDDRGSGNTIYF

j_gene: TRBJ2-6
v_gene: TRBV28
d_gene: -
CDR3aa: CASSFRQVGAGANVLTF

j_gene: TRBJ2-2
v_gene: TRBV19
d_gene: -
CDR3aa: CASSMGDRYRNSGTGELFF

j_gene: TRBJ2-1
v_gene: TRBV5-1
d_gene: TRBD2
CDR3aa: CASSTSGTTLSEQFF

j_gene: TRBJ2-5
v_gene: TRBV30
d_gene: -
CDR3aa: CAWSPPRLPETQYF

j_gene: TRBJ1-2
v_gene: TRBV9
d_gene: TRBD1
CDR3aa: CASSVGPTGGSNYGYTF

j_gene: TRBJ1-1
v_gene: TRBV10-3
d_gene: -
CDR3aa: CAISVRGRDTEAFF

j_gene: TRBJ2-2
v_gene: TRBV7-2
d_gene: TRBD2
CDR3aa: CASTTGLAGATGELFF

j_gene: TRBJ1-1
v_gene: TRBV5-1
d_gene: -
CDR3aa: CASSFGWDTEAFF

j_gene: TRBJ1-2
v_gene: TRBV15
d_gene: TRBD1
CDR3aa: CATSDGTGALGIGGYTF

j_gene: TRBJ2-7
v_gene: TRBV2
d_gene: -
CDR3aa: CASSEGGLGLPDEQYF

j_gene: TRBJ2-3
v_gene: TRBV5-1
d_gene: -
CDR3aa: CASSLLSF

j_gene: TRBJ2-2
v_gene: TRBV19
d_gene: TRBD2
CDR3aa: CASSIRAGVNGELFF

j_gene: TRBJ2-7
v_gene: TRBV7-2
d_gene: -
CDR3aa: CASSLAGGALGEQYF

j_gene: TRBJ1-6
v_gene: TRBV5-1
d_gene: -
CDR3aa: CASSSDQAEGSPLHF

j_gene: TRBJ2-1
v_gene: TRBV29-1
d_gene: -
CDR3aa: CSVPEVGRGAFNEQFF

j_gene: TRBJ2-3
v_gene: TRBV15
d_gene: TRBD2
CDR3aa: CATSRSGSGTDTQYF

j_gene: TRBJ1-2
v_gene: TRBV6-5
d_gene: -
CDR3aa: CATRGISGYTF

j_gene: TRBJ1-1
v_gene: TRBV28
d_gene: -
CDR3aa: CASSLLGQNTEAFF

j_gene: TRBJ1-5
v_gene: TRBV6-1
d_gene: -
CDR3aa: CASNTGLGNQPQHF

j_gene: TRBJ2-1
v_gene: TRBV20-1
d_gene: -
CDR3aa: CSARGAPEQFF

j_gene: TRBJ1-5
v_gene: TRBV18
d_gene: -
CDR3aa: CASSEGGFSNQPQHF

j_gene: TRBJ2-2
v_gene: TRBV27
d_gene: TRBD2
CDR3aa: CASSLSLVAGIPRTGELFF

j_gene: TRBJ2-2
v_gene: TRBV30
d_gene: TRBD2
CDR3aa: CAWSRPEGGPSPRELFF

j_gene: TRBJ2-1
v_gene: TRBV5-1
d_gene: TRBD2
CDR3aa: CASRSGGLYNEQFF

j_gene: TRBJ1-1
v_gene: TRBV15
d_gene: TRBD1
CDR3aa: CATSARDSPNTEAFF

j_gene: TRBJ2-7
v_gene: TRBV4-1
d_gene: -
CDR3aa: CASSLRDTSYEQYF

j_gene: TRBJ1-2
v_gene: TRBV11-2
d_gene: -
CDR3aa: CASSEGGDGYTF

j_gene: TRBJ2-1
v_gene: TRBV2
d_gene: -
CDR3aa: CATQGGRGDNEQFF

j_gene: TRBJ2-7
v_gene: TRBV27
d_gene: TRBD1
CDR3aa: CASSLTGAPYEQYF

j_gene: TRBJ1-1
v_gene: TRBV7-9
d_gene: -
CDR3aa: CATQGLGDTEAFF

j_gene: TRBJ1-5
v_gene: TRBV7-9
d_gene: -
CDR3aa: CASSPDGRNQPQHF